This TCR beta chain came from a study of chemoradiotherapy in HPV16-positive cancers. Study-wide background: Functional T-cell assays on a couple of HPV16-positive patients' cells defined candidate HPV-specific clones and common TCR motifs.

Profiled with immunoSEQ multiplex PCR; TCRdb holds only in-frame clones, not every one. The sample shows 7,500 to 10,000 clones, 91% of them seen only once. Germline CDR1 is SGHVS and CDR2 is FQNEAQ. The CDR3 runs to 14 residues. V trimming: 5 bases; J trimming: 3 bases; junction bases outside the gene matches: 4. Sequences were derived from blood, sampled from a patient who underwent chemoradiotherapy. The rearrangement uses TRBV7-8 and TRBJ1-5; 7 bases map to TRBD1. This TCR derives from a human donor with HPV-associated anogenital cancer. The CDR3 DNA reads as TGTGCCAGCAGCCCGACAGGGAACAATCAGCCCCAGCATTTT. This gives the protein CASSPTGNNQPQHF.